This record looks at one T cell receptor beta chain sequence and its context. The antigen is unknown. The data are from a study of T cells expressing NK-cell markers. Broader study findings: Dominant NKG2C+ clonotypes were found to form about 1.0-7.0% of CD8+ T cells in 5 or 6 donors. One observes that, in several donors, these clonotypes were also the leading ones within the CD3+CD56-NKG2C+ fraction. Expanded NKG2C+ T cell clones were not confirmed as HCMV-specific.

As the method of synthesis, 5'RACE template switching with UMIs yielded TCR beta cDNA. TCRdb re-called the 5' RACE reads, yielding one record per CDR3 amino acid sequence without DNA. This sample contains around 140,000 distinct CDR3 sequences. There are 14 residues in the CDR3. Germline CDR1 ENHRY, CDR2 SYGVKD. The J gene is TRBJ2-5, the V gene TRBV10-3; TCRdb's assignment of TRBD1 cannot be checked, as there is no DNA. This receptor was identified in a man younger than 30 in good health. Sequencing was carried out using blood T cells: a sorted CD56 or NKG2C T cell subset, CD4+ or CD8+ T cells, or bulk PBMC T cells (not recorded which). The CDR3 is CAISPRTDQETQYF.